These 23 T cell receptor beta chains were all obtained from the same sample, sequenced in a study of beta chain features in type 1 diabetes (dated by TCRdb to 2017 to 2018). The library was obtained by the immunoSEQ multiplex PCR assay. All of the isolated RNA was reverse transcribed with the High Capacity cDNA Reverse Transcription Kit, so expressed TCRB transcripts were sequenced. Here the immuneACCESS table is served through TCRdb, limited to in-frame sequences with V and J called. Missing clones are a known gap in these copies; in checked studies unresolved V genes cover under half, and the rest lacks a known reason. The sample has about 370,000 clones on record, over 8.5% of them singletons. The ten largest clones add up to 0.6% of the sample. These TCRs are of unknown antigen specificity. The paper's findings and limits, for the study overall: A moderate but significant shortening of TCRB CDR3 length was observed in type 1 diabetes patients in all four CD4+ subsets.

Sequences were obtained from central memory CD4+ T cells from blood. The receptors derive from a man under 40 with type 1 diabetes.

This clone was seen repeatedly, ten times or more. V is TRBV2 and J is TRBJ2-2, with D perhaps matching TRBD1 (6 bases). V lost 7 bases and J 7 bases, leaving 19 bases between the germline ends. Germline CDR1 reads SNHLY; CDR2 reads FYNNEI. The CDR3 is made up of 15 amino acids. The CDR3 DNA follows: TGTGCCAGCATCCGGCAGGGGAAAGACGGCGGGGAGCTGTTTTTT. Translated: CASIRQGKDGGELFF.

This clone has more than one count but fewer than ten. The sample holds other DNA sequences that translate to the same CDR3. This chain connects TRBV11-2 to TRBJ2-7; 13 bases fit TRBD2. Germline V gene lookup returns CDR1 SGHAT and CDR2 FQNNGV. This CDR3 region has 15 residues. With V trimmed by 5 bases and J by 0 bases, 1 base remained unmatched. CDR3 sequence (DNA): TGTGCCAGCAGCCGGACTAGCGGGAGCTCCTACGAGCAGTACTTC. Its protein is CASSRTSGSSYEQYF. The whole variable domain, remainder taken from reference TRBV11-2 and TRBJ2-7, is EAGVAQSPRYKIIEKRQSVAFWCNPISGHATLYWYQQILGQGPKLLIQFQNNGVVDDSQLPKDRFSAERLKGVDSTLKIQPAKLEDSAVYLCASSRTSGSSYEQYFGPGTRLTVT.

Only a few counts were recorded for this clone. The V gene is TRBV29-1, the J gene TRBJ1-1; 7 bases map to TRBD1. The V and J ends lost 7 bases and 3 bases, in that order; junction bases with no gene match: 8. Germline V gives CDR1 SQVTM, CDR2 ANQGSEA. The CDR3 contains 13 residues. The CDR3: CSAAQGGDTEAFF. As DNA, the CDR3 is TGCAGCGCCGCGCAGGGGGGGGACACTGAAGCTTTCTTT.

A few counts support this clone. This may stem from a read error, because a much larger clone lies one nucleotide away. Other DNA sequences in this specimen translate into the identical CDR3. CDR3 DNA sequence: TGCGCCAGCAGCTCTGGACAGCCGAACACTGAAGCTTTCTTT. It codes for CASSSGQPNTEAFF. J is TRBJ1-1 and V is TRBV5-1, with D possibly TRBD1 on 6 matching bases. The germline V gene encodes CDR1 SGHRS and CDR2 YFSETQ. V dropped 3 bases and J dropped 1 base, with 10 bases sitting between them. The CDR3 has 14 residues. The full variable domain, rest sourced from reference TRBV5-1 and TRBJ1-1, is KAGVTQTPRYLIKTRGQQVTLSCSPISGHRSVSWYQQTPGQGLQFLFEYFSETQRNKGNFPGRFSGRQFSNSRSEMNVSTLELGDSALYLCASSSGQPNTEAFFGQGTRLTVV.

This clone has at least ten counts. J is TRBJ2-2 and V is TRBV7-2, with 7 bases fitting TRBD1. This CDR3 region has 15 residues. Germline V gene lookup returns CDR1 SGHTA and CDR2 FQGNSA. V was pared by 3 bases and J by 7 bases, with 8 bases of the junction left unmatched. CDR3 DNA: TGTGCCAGCAGCTTTCAAGGGGGCGTGGGCGGGGAGCTGTTTTTT. Translated: CASSFQGGVGGELFF. Drawing the rest from reference TRBV7-2 and TRBJ2-2, the complete variable domain is GAGVSQSPSNKVTEKGKDVELRCDPISGHTALYWYRQSLGQGLEFLIYFQGNSAPDKSGLPSDRFSAERTGGSVSTLTIQRTQQEDSAVYLCASSFQGGVGGELFFGEGSRLTVL.

In this sample, this clone turned up many times. Other nucleotide sequences in the sample specify the same CDR3. This chain joins TRBV5-6 and TRBJ2-7, with 8 bases lining up with TRBD1. The CDR3 covers 14 residues. The germline V gene encodes CDR1 SGHDT and CDR2 YYEEEE. Trimming removed 4 bases from V and 0 bases from J; junction bases left unmatched: 3. The CDR3: CASSQDRGSYEQYF. DNA of the CDR3: TGTGCCAGCAGCCAAGACAGGGGCTCCTACGAGCAGTACTTC.

This clone was counted only a few times. The chain carries TRBV6-5 and TRBJ1-5, with unresolved D. The CDR3 has 13 residues. V was trimmed by 7 bases and J by 2 bases, leaving 9 bases between them. Germline V gene lookup returns CDR1 MNHEY and CDR2 SVGAGI. The CDR3 spells CASKQRGNQPQHF. In nucleotides, the CDR3 is TGTGCCAGCAAACAGAGAGGCAATCAGCCCCAGCATTTT.

The chain carries TRBV7-6 and TRBJ2-6; 7 positions match TRBD1. With 5 bases clipped from V and 2 bases from J, the junction kept 3 bases outside the gene matches. Germline lookup yields CDR1 SGHVS and CDR2 FNYEAQ. The CDR3 contains 15 residues. CDR3 residues: CASSTDRAGANVLTF. The CDR3 coding sequence is TGTGCCAGCAGCACTGACAGGGCTGGGGCCAACGTCCTGACTTTC.

V gene TRBV4-1 combines with J gene TRBJ1-1; D not resolved. The CDR3 sequence is 14 residues long. Germline CDR1 and CDR2: MGHRA and YSYEKL. Trimming left V 0 bases short and J 7 bases short, with 12 bases between. For the CDR3, the DNA is TGCGCCAGCAGCCAAGAGGGGTCGTTGGTTGAAGCTTTCTTT. Protein sequence: CASSQEGSLVEAFF.

The V gene is TRBV7-2, the J gene TRBJ2-3; D not certain. V gave up 2 bases and J gave up 2 bases, with 8 bases separating them. The CDR3 covers 14 residues. CDR1 is SGHTA and CDR2 is FQGNSA in the germline V gene. CDR3 amino acids: CASSLRRSTDTQYF. The CDR3, as DNA: TGTGCCAGCAGCTTAAGGCGGTCCACAGATACGCAGTATTTT.

The chain carries TRBV28 and TRBJ2-4, with TRBD2 as a possible D gene (5 bases). This CDR3 contains 17 residues. CDR1 and CDR2 from the germline V gene are MDHEN and SYDVKM. Trimming removed 6 bases at V and 0 bases at J, with 18 bases between. The CDR3 region has the DNA TGTGCCAGCAGCCCGGCTCCCGGGGTTCTAGCCAAAAACATTCAGTACTTC. Residues: CASSPAPGVLAKNIQYF.

This clone was detected a few times. V is TRBV2 and J is TRBJ2-3, with D perhaps matching TRBD2 (5 bases). With 7 bases removed from V and 1 base from J, the gap between germline ends came to 9 bases. The CDR3 contains 13 residues. Germline values: CDR1 SNHLY, CDR2 FYNNEI. The CDR3 is CASNGVGTDTQYF. Written as DNA, the CDR3 is TGTGCCAGCAACGGGGTGGGCACAGATACGCAGTATTTT.

The chain couples TRBV29-1 to TRBJ1-2; no clear D. CDR1 is SQVTM and CDR2 is ANQGSEA in the germline V gene. Trimming pared 7 bases from V and 8 bases from J, leaving 17 bases between. This CDR3 has 12 amino acids. CDR3 nucleotide sequence: TGCAGCGGAGTAGACCGCTCCCTAGGCTACACCTTC. This codes for CSGVDRSLGYTF.

As concerns this clone: One junction end disagrees with the germline gene, perhaps due to a read error. The J gene is TRBJ2-4, the V gene TRBV11-2; D might be TRBD1 (5 bases). Per germline, CDR1 SGHAT and CDR2 FQNNGV. The CDR3 length is 14 residues. The CDR3 here is CASSQDGQGNIQYF. The CDR3 DNA follows: TGCGCCAGCAGCCAAGACGGGCAGGGAAACATTCAGTACTTC. The complete variable domain, with remaining parts taken from reference TRBV11-2 and TRBJ2-4, reads EAGVAQSPRYKIIEKRQSVAFWCNPISGHATLYWYQQILGQGPKLLIQFQNNGVVDDSQLPKDRFSAERLKGVDSTLKIQPAKLEDSAVYLCASSQDGQGNIQYFGAGTRLSVL.

There are a few counts of this clone. This rearrangement joins TRBV5-1 to TRBJ1-1; TRBD1 aligns across 9 bases. Germline assignment: CDR1 SGHRS and CDR2 YFSETQ. J lost 3 bases, V lost 2 bases, and 5 bases had no gene match. This CDR3 is 15 amino acids long. The CDR3 here is CASSFTGGADTEAFF. The CDR3 bases are TGCGCCAGCAGCTTCACAGGGGGCGCGGACACTGAAGCTTTCTTT.

V and J are TRBV5-4 and TRBJ2-3; the match to TRBD2 covers 12 bases. Germline loops: CDR1 SGHNT, CDR2 YYREEE (reference sequence). The V gene end was trimmed by 4 bases and the J gene end by 4 bases; junction bases not matched to a gene: 7. The CDR3 has 16 amino acids. CDR3 sequence (DNA): TGTGCCAGCAGCCTTCGGACTAGCGGGATCGCAGATACGCAGTATTTT. Translated: CASSLRTSGIADTQYF.

V is TRBV7-2 and J is TRBJ2-1; the D is unclear. This CDR3 is built from 15 residues. Germline V gives CDR1 SGHTA, CDR2 FQGNSA. Deletions cut 3 bases from V and 0 bases from J, with 9 bases between. The CDR3 loop reads CASSFSASSYNEQFF. For the CDR3, the DNA is TGTGCCAGCAGCTTTAGTGCTAGCTCCTACAATGAGCAGTTCTTC.

This clone was picked up a small number of times. V is TRBV15 and J is TRBJ2-5; maybe TRBD2 (5 bases). The germline CDR1 and CDR2 sequences are LNHNV and YYDKDF (reference sequence). The CDR3 is 14 amino acids. The V end was cut by 6 bases, the J end by 5 bases, with 16 bases between. CDR3 nucleotide sequence: TGTGCCACCAGTATCGCGGGCCTAGGTGAGACCCAGTACTTC. Protein: CATSIAGLGETQYF.

The chain joins TRBV29-1 to TRBJ2-1; no reliable D call. The CDR3 is 11 amino acids. CDR1 and CDR2 from the germline V gene are SQVTM and ANQGSEA. V dropped 3 bases and J dropped 8 bases, with 8 bases sitting between them. The CDR3 reads CSVEFYDEQFF. The CDR3 bases are TGCAGCGTTGAGTTTTACGATGAGCAGTTCTTC.

This clone was seen a few times. V gene TRBV29-1 combines with J gene TRBJ2-5; D call uncertain. Germline V gene lookup returns CDR1 SQVTM and CDR2 ANQGSEA. This CDR3 has 11 amino acids. The germline V and J ends were trimmed by 8 bases and 2 bases, with 9 bases remaining between them. CDR3 amino acids: CSSVGQETQYF. DNA for the CDR3: TGCAGCTCTGTGGGGCAAGAGACCCAGTACTTC.

The rearrangement links TRBV4-3 to TRBJ1-1; 7 bases map to TRBD1. Germline-derived CDR1 and CDR2 are LGHNA and YSLEER. The V and J ends lost 6 bases and 7 bases, in that order; junction bases with no gene match: 2. This CDR3 region has 11 residues. The CDR3: CASRRQGEAFF. The CDR3 DNA follows: TGCGCCAGCAGGCGACAGGGTGAAGCTTTCTTT.

The CDR3 DNA sequence: TGTGCCAGCAGCGTAGAAGGGCCCCAAAACATTCAGTACTTC. Protein sequence: CASSVEGPQNIQYF. The chain couples TRBV9 to TRBJ2-4; D is uncertain. This CDR3 has 14 residues. The V end lost 0 bases, the J end lost 5 bases, and 9 bases lay between the germline ends. Germline values: CDR1 SGDLS, CDR2 YYNGEE.

J is TRBJ1-2 and V is TRBV7-9; 7 bases fit TRBD1. Germline CDR1 and CDR2: SEHNR and FQNEAQ (reference sequence). The V gene end was trimmed by 6 bases and the J gene end by 4 bases; junction bases not matched to a gene: 5. The CDR3 has 13 amino acids. Here the CDR3 DNA reads TGTGCCAGCAGTAAGGGACAGAGCTATGGCTACACCTTC. Amino acid sequence: CASSKGQSYGYTF.